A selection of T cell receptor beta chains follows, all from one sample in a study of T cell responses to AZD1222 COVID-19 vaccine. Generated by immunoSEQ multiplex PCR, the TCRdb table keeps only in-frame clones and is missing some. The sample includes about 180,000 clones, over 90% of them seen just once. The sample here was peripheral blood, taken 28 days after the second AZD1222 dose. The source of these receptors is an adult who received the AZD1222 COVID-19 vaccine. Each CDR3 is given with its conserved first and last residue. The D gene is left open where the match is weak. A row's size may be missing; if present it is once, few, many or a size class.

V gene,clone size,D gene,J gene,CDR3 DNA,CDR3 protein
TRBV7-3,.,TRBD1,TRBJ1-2,TGTGCCAGCAGCCCGGGGGACAGGGGAGGTAGCTATGGCTACACCTTC,CASSPGDRGGSYGYTF
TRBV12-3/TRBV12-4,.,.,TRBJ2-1,TGTGCCAGCAGTTTAAGAGCGGGTATGGGGCAGTTCTTC,CASSLRAGMGQFF
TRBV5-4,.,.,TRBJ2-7,TGTGCCAGCACCTATGGGCCTTCGAGCTCCTACGAGCAGTACTTC,CASTYGPSSSYEQYF
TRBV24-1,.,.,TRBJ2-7,TGTGCCACCAGTGATGAAGACGAGCAGTACTTC,CATSDEDEQYF
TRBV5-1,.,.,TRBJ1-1,TGCGCCAGCAGCTTTGGAAACACTGAAGCTTTCTTT,CASSFGNTEAFF
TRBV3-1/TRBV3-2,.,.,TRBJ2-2,TGTGCCAGCGGAAATTTAAGGGTTGGCACCGGGGAGCTGTTTTTT,CASGNLRVGTGELFF
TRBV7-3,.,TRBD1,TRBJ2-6,TGTGCCAGCAGCTTAACGCTGGGACAGGGATTAACTGGGGCCAACGTCCTGACTTTC,CASSLTLGQGLTGANVLTF
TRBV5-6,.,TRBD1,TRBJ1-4,TGTGCCAGCAGCTTGACAGACAGGGGGGAAAAACTGTTTTTT,CASSLTDRGEKLFF
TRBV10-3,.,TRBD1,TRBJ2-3,TGTGCCACCAATACAGGGGCCCCCACAGATACGCAGTATTTT,CATNTGAPTDTQYF
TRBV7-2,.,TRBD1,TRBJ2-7,TGTGCCAGCAGCCAGGACAGGGGGTTACCCGAGCAGTACTTC,CASSQDRGLPEQYF
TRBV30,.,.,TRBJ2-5,TGTGCCTGGAAAACCCCTGGGTGGGGTAAAGAGACCCAGTACTTC,CAWKTPGWGKETQYF
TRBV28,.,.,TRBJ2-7,TGTGCCAGCAGTTTATCCTACAGGCCGGGTTACGAGCAGTACTTC,CASSLSYRPGYEQYF
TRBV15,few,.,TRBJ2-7,TGTGCCACCAGCAGAGATCCAGCGGGCTCCTACGAGCAGTACTTC,CATSRDPAGSYEQYF
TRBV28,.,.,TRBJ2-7,TGTGCCAGCAGTTCCCCCTCATGGTGGAGGGTGTGGAACGAGCAGTACTTC,CASSSPSWWRVWNEQYF
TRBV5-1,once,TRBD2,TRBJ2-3,TGCGCCAGCAGCTTGGTTAGCGGGGGTTCAGATACGCAGTATTTT,CASSLVSGGSDTQYF